The 18 T cell receptor beta chains presented below share a single source sample, sequenced in a study of Ad26.COV2.S vaccination and SARS-CoV-2 variants. Treatment: roughly 19 received Ad26.COV2.S at low or high dose, single or two shots; about five received placebo; per-sample allocation not given. Repertoires come from day 63 after the first vaccine or placebo injection. The protocol was immunoSEQ multiplex PCR, while the TCRdb copy is restricted to in-frame clones and leaves out a portion. The repertoire holds about 450,000 clones, with approximately 92% as singletons. Sequencing used peripheral blood, obtained in a trial of Ad26.COV2.S vaccine versus placebo. The origin of the receptors is a person aged 18-65 years who received the Ad26.COV2.S COVID-19 vaccine or a placebo.

DNA of the CDR3: TGTGCCAGCAGCTTAGATCTCCGGCTCTCCACCGGGGAGCTGTTTTTT. This sequence encodes CASSLDLRLSTGELFF. V usage is TRBV11-2 and J usage is TRBJ2-2; no clear D gene. This CDR3 has 16 residues. CDR1 is SGHAT, CDR2 FQNNGV, per germline. Trimming stripped 0 bases from V and 4 bases from J, with 12 bases between. The full variable domain, its missing parts supplied by reference TRBV11-2 and TRBJ2-2, is EAGVAQSPRYKIIEKRQSVAFWCNPISGHATLYWYQQILGQGPKLLIQFQNNGVVDDSQLPKDRFSAERLKGVDSTLKIQPAKLEDSAVYLCASSLDLRLSTGELFFGEGSRLTVL.

The V call is TRBV7-2, the J call TRBJ2-7; D may be TRBD1 (6 bases). This CDR3 is built from 13 residues. CDR1 and CDR2 from the germline V gene are SGHTA and FQGNSA. The V gene lost 0 bases and the J gene lost 9 bases, with 12 bases spanning the gap. CDR3 loop: CASSLAVKGVQYV. The DNA of the CDR3 is TGTGCCAGCAGCTTAGCGGTTAAGGGGGTGCAGTACGTC.

This chain connects TRBV28 to TRBJ1-3; 9 bases match TRBD1. This CDR3 spans 17 amino acids. Germline V gene lookup returns CDR1 MDHEN and CDR2 SYDVKM. J was trimmed by 0 bases and V by 6 bases; bases with no gene match: 9. The CDR3 loop reads CASSHRQGGGSGNTIYF. In DNA, the CDR3 is TGTGCCAGCAGCCACCGACAGGGGGGCGGCTCTGGAAACACCATATATTTT. The full variable domain, rest sourced from reference TRBV28 and TRBJ1-3, is DVKVTQSSRYLVKRTGEKVFLECVQDMDHENMFWYRQDPGLGLRLIYFSYDVKMKEKGDIPEGYSVSREKKERFSLILESASTNQTSMYLCASSHRQGGGSGNTIYFGEGSWLTVV.

V and J are TRBV13 and TRBJ1-1, with D perhaps matching TRBD1 (6 bases). CDR1 is PRHDT and CDR2 is FYEKMQ in the germline V gene (reference sequence). The CDR3 sequence is 14 residues long. Trimming took 3 bases from V and 1 from J, leaving 9 bases between them. In nucleotides, the CDR3 is TGTGCCAGCAGCTTGGGACAAGAGAACACTGAAGCTTTCTTT. Translation: CASSLGQENTEAFF. Complete variable domain (other parts from reference TRBV13 and TRBJ1-1): AAGVIQSPRHLIKEKRETATLKCYPIPRHDTVYWYQQGPGQDPQFLISFYEKMQSDKGSIPDRFSAQQFSDYHSELNMSSLELGDSALYFCASSLGQENTEAFFGQGTRLTVV.

V and J are TRBV19 and TRBJ2-1; 9 bases fit TRBD2. V shed 4 bases, J shed 2 bases, and the junction held 9 bases outside the gene matches. This CDR3 is 17 amino acids long. Germline V gene sequence: CDR1 LNHDA, CDR2 SQIVND (reference sequence). The CDR3 protein is CASSTPGLAGAYNEQFF. DNA of the CDR3: TGTGCCAGTAGTACCCCGGGACTAGCAGGGGCCTACAATGAGCAGTTCTTC.

The chain is built from TRBV15 and TRBJ1-5; D remains ambiguous. Germline lookup yields CDR1 LNHNV and CDR2 YYDKDF (reference sequence). V was trimmed by 5 bases and J by 1 base, leaving 12 bases between them. The length of the CDR3 is 15 residues. The CDR3 spells CATSGYSGSNQPQHF. The CDR3 nucleotides are TGTGCCACCAGCGGCTACTCGGGGAGCAATCAGCCCCAGCATTTT.

The genes are TRBV28 and TRBJ1-5, with TRBD1 as a possible D gene (5 bases). Germline CDR1 and CDR2: MDHEN and SYDVKM. Trimming stripped 2 bases from V and 7 bases from J, with 21 bases between. The CDR3 spans 17 residues. CDR3 protein: CASSLGGGAPARQPQHF. The DNA for the CDR3 is TGTGCCAGCAGTTTAGGGGGTGGGGCCCCCGCCCGACAGCCCCAGCATTTT.

V gene TRBV4-3 combines with J gene TRBJ1-5; D possibly corresponds to TRBD1 (6 bases). Germline-derived CDR1 and CDR2 are LGHNA and YSLEER. This CDR3 spans 14 amino acids. The V end was cut by 0 bases, the J end by 5 bases, with 8 bases between. CDR3 sequence: CASSQDRGHQPQHF. In DNA form, the CDR3 reads TGCGCCAGCAGCCAAGACCGGGGGCATCAGCCCCAGCATTTT.

DNA of the CDR3: TGTGCCAGCTCACCCCAGGTGGTCGTTGGAAACACCATATATTTT. Translating gives CASSPQVVVGNTIYF. The V and J genes are TRBV18 and TRBJ1-3; D remains ambiguous. Germline V CDR1 and CDR2: KGHSH, LQKENI. Trimming removed 3 bases at V and 3 bases at J, with 12 bases between. This CDR3 spans 15 amino acids.

This clone appeared a single time. V gene TRBV11-3 combines with J gene TRBJ2-1, with a tentative D call TRBD2 (6 bases). CDR3 size: 11 residues. V gave up 5 bases and J gave up 10 bases, with 9 bases separating them. CDR1 is SGHNT and CDR2 is YENEEA in the germline V gene. CDR3 bases: TGTGCCAGCAGCCCCCGGGGGGAGCAGTTCTTC. This sequence encodes CASSPRGEQFF.

This chain links TRBV4-3 with TRBJ2-2; D gene ambiguous. The CDR3 is made up of 14 amino acids. Trimming took 1 base from V and 3 from J, leaving 6 bases between them. The germline V gene has CDR1 LGHNA and CDR2 YSLEER. The CDR3 protein is CASSQGPYTGELFF. The CDR3 coding sequence is TGCGCCAGCAGCCAAGGTCCCTACACCGGGGAGCTGTTTTTT.

This sequence joins TRBV3-1 (or the pseudogene TRBV3-2) and TRBJ1-5; 8 bases map to TRBD1. Germline assignment: CDR1 LGHDT and CDR2 YNNKEL (reference sequence). V was pared by 3 bases and J by 9 bases, with 4 bases of the junction left unmatched. The CDR3 runs to 13 residues. CDR3 in amino acids: CASSHQGARPQHF. The CDR3 coding sequence is TGTGCCAGCAGCCACCAGGGGGCTCGGCCCCAGCATTTT.

V is TRBV2 and J is TRBJ1-2, with TRBD1 matching over 8 bases. The germline gives CDR1 SNHLY, CDR2 FYNNEI. The junction had 4 bases not matched to a gene; V was cut back by 6 bases and J by 1 base. The CDR3 covers 14 residues. CDR3 coding DNA: TGTGCCAGCAGCGGCGGACAGGGTAACTATGGCTACACCTTC. Translating it yields CASSGGQGNYGYTF.

This clone came up once. This sequence joins TRBV28 and TRBJ1-1; 9 bases fit TRBD1. This CDR3 spans 15 amino acids. V lost 6 bases to trimming and J lost 4 bases; unmatched junction nucleotides: 9. CDR1 is MDHEN, CDR2 SYDVKM, per germline. Written as DNA, the CDR3 is TGTGCCAGCAGCTTGACAGGGGGAAAGGGCACTGAAGCTTTCTTT. Translation: CASSLTGGKGTEAFF.

The sample holds one count of this clone. The genes are TRBV4-3 and TRBJ1-2; possibly TRBD1 for D (6 bases). This CDR3 is built from 17 residues. Germline V gene data show CDR1 as LGHNA and CDR2 as YSLEER. V lost 0 bases to trimming and J lost 8 bases, with 22 bases between them. The CDR3 reads CASSQDFGQGQLEGYTF. The CDR3 coding sequence is TGCGCCAGCAGCCAAGATTTTGGTCAAGGACAGCTAGAAGGCTACACCTTC.

V is TRBV3-1 (or the pseudogene TRBV3-2) and J is TRBJ1-2; no clear D gene. From germline, CDR1 is LGHDT and CDR2 YNNKEL (reference sequence). The CDR3 is 14 residues long. The V gene lost 0 bases and the J gene lost 8 bases, with 13 bases spanning the gap. Here the CDR3 DNA reads TGTGCCAGCAGCCAAGATTCCGGAGGTCTCGGCTACACCTTC. Translating it yields CASSQDSGGLGYTF.

The chain is built from TRBV2 and TRBJ1-2; D ambiguous. Trimming removed 8 bases at V and 3 bases at J, with 10 bases between. This CDR3 is 12 amino acids long. The V gene's germline CDR1 is SNHLY and CDR2 FYNNEI. The CDR3 region is CASPSMDYGYTF. CDR3 sequence (DNA): TGTGCCAGCCCTTCCATGGACTATGGCTACACCTTC. Full variable domain (outside the CDR3, taken from reference TRBV2 and TRBJ1-2): EPEVTQTPSHQVTQMGQEVILRCVPISNHLYFYWYRQILGQKVEFLVSFYNNEISEKSEIFDDQFSVERPDGSNFTLKIRSTKLEDSAMYFCASPSMDYGYTFGSGTRLTVV.

This sequence joins TRBV5-8 and TRBJ1-1; perhaps TRBD1 as D (5 bases). Germline V lookup: CDR1 SGHTS, CDR2 YDEGEE. The CDR3 has 16 amino acids. The ends were cut back, 2 bases at V and 1 base at J, with 15 bases in the middle. Here the CDR3 reads CASSFFYGRGNTEAFF. The CDR3, as DNA: TGTGCCAGCAGCTTTTTTTACGGGAGGGGGAACACTGAAGCTTTCTTT.